The clone carrying this T cell receptor (beta chain) was seen a handful of times. Its antigen is currently unknown. V lost 0 bases and J lost 0; bases outside the gene matches: 2. Germline V gene data show CDR1 as SGHRS and CDR2 as YFSETQ. This CDR3 spans 16 amino acids. This sample was included in a study of blood T cells in healthy people across ages. Study results and caveats: Higher diversity, along with more naive CD4+ cells, distinguished long-lived donors from aged donors.

The second PCR ran roughly 6 to 11 cycles with a sample-barcoded 5' primer and J-beta primers. A template-switch adaptor with 12 random nucleotides tagged each cDNA molecule. Sequencing of every sample gave 2.5 million or more CDR3-containing paired-end reads. TCRdb analysed the 5' RACE reads with MiXCR anew, one entry per CDR3 protein. The top ten hold 3% to 4% of the sample, which has hundreds of thousands of distinct CDR3 sequences, roughly 20% seen once. The extraction recovered at least 5 micrograms of total RNA per sample. The chain has TRBV5-1 and TRBJ2-3; 9 nucleotides line up with TRBD2. Sequenced input: blood. This TCR derives from a man in his 70s in good health. In nucleotides, the CDR3 is TGCGCCAGCAGCTTGGCAACTAGCGGGAGCACAGATACGCAGTATTTT. Translation: CASSLATSGSTDTQYF.